These T cell receptor beta chains were read from a single sample in a study of somatic mutations in cytotoxic T cells in rheumatoid arthritis. Assay: immunoSEQ multiplex PCR; the TCRdb copy retains only in-frame clones and omits some. The data contain about 10,000 clones, around 82% of them singletons. Sequencing was carried out using CD8+ T cells sorted from blood. The source is a woman between 50 and 59 years old in good health. Both conserved end residues are part of each CDR3. Each record gives: V gene, D gene, clone size, CDR3 length, J gene, CDR3 DNA, CDR3 protein. D genes are given only for firm matches. Rows give clone size only sometimes, using once, few, many, or a class for an expanded clone.

TRBV27	-	-	13	TRBJ1-1	TGTGCCAGCAGTTTCGTCAACAGGGAAGAAGCTTTCTTT	CASSFVNREEAFF
TRBV5-1	-	-	14	TRBJ2-2	TGCGCCAGCAGACAGGAGTCGAACACCGGGGAGCTGTTTTTT	CASRQESNTGELFF
TRBV6-4	TRBD2	-	14	TRBJ2-7	TGTGCCAGCAGTCCTAGCGGGGAAGCCTACGAGCAGTACTTC	CASSPSGEAYEQYF
TRBV7-9	-	-	15	TRBJ1-2	TGTGCCAGCAGCCGCGGCGGGGCAGGCGTGGGTGGCTACACCTTC	CASSRGGAGVGGYTF
TRBV6-6	TRBD1	-	14	TRBJ1-1	TGTGCCAGCAGTCCGGGACAGGGGAACACTGAAGCTTTCTTT	CASSPGQGNTEAFF
TRBV19	TRBD2	-	15	TRBJ2-3	TGTGCCAGTAGTCTTTCCGGGGGGGGCACAGATACGCAGTATTTT	CASSLSGGGTDTQYF
TRBV7-8	TRBD1	-	14	TRBJ2-7	TGTGCCAGCAGCTCACTACAGGGGAAGTACGAGCAGTACTTC	CASSSLQGKYEQYF
TRBV28	TRBD2	-	16	TRBJ2-3	TGTGCCAGCAGTCTAGGACTAGCGGGGGACACAGATACGCAGTATTTT	CASSLGLAGDTDTQYF
TRBV19	TRBD1	-	15	TRBJ2-7	TGTGCCAGTAGTATAGGACAGGGGTTCACCTACGAGCAGTACTTC	CASSIGQGFTYEQYF
TRBV15	-	-	14	TRBJ1-1	TGTGCCACCAAGTTCCCTCCACAGAACACTGAAGCTTTCTTT	CATKFPPQNTEAFF
TRBV7-4	-	-	13	TRBJ1-1	TGTGCCAGCAGCTTTGGTAGCAACACTGAAGCTTTCTTT	CASSFGSNTEAFF
TRBV27	-	once	15	TRBJ2-7	TGTGCCAGCAGTTTTGGTAGCGGCCTCTCCTACGAGCAGTACTTC	CASSFGSGLSYEQYF
TRBV15	TRBD1	-	14	TRBJ2-5	TGTGCCACCAGCAAACACAGGGGTCGGGAGACCCAGTACTTC	CATSKHRGRETQYF
TRBV6-5	TRBD2	-	15	TRBJ2-2	TGTGCCAGCAGTGCCGGGACTAGAGAGAGCGGGGAGCTGTTTTTT	CASSAGTRESGELFF
TRBV28	TRBD1	-	14	TRBJ1-5	TGTGCCAGCAGTTTCGGACAGGGAACTCAGCCCCAGCATTTT	CASSFGQGTQPQHF
TRBV2	-	-	15	TRBJ1-5	TGTGCCAGCAGTGGGGTAGGGGTGGGTCATCAGCCCCAGCATTTT	CASSGVGVGHQPQHF
TRBV11-2	-	once	17	TRBJ2-3	TGTGCCAGCAGCTCGTTGACAGGAATTTCTAGCACAGATACGCAGTATTTT	CASSSLTGISSTDTQYF
TRBV7-2	TRBD1	-	15	TRBJ2-7	TGTGCCAGCAGCTTTTACCAGGGGGCCCTCTACGAGCAGTACTTC	CASSFYQGALYEQYF
TRBV7-7	-	-	12	TRBJ1-1	TGTGCCAGCAGCTACGGGACACCCAGAGCTTTCTTT	CASSYGTPRAFF
TRBV4-2	TRBD2	once	16	TRBJ2-2	TGTGCCAGCAGCCCCGGGACTAGCGGGAACGGCGGGGAGCTGTTTTTT	CASSPGTSGNGGELFF
TRBV27	-	-	15	TRBJ1-1	TGTGCCAGCAGTTTAAGCTCCCAGGGAGGGGCTGAAGCTTTCTTT	CASSLSSQGGAEAFF
TRBV4-3	-	-	14	TRBJ2-1	TGCGCCAGCAGCCAAGATTACTCTGCCAATGAGCAGTTCTTC	CASSQDYSANEQFF
TRBV29-1	TRBD2	-	14	TRBJ2-1	TGCAGCGTTGAAGATGGGGCGGGGGTGAATGAGCAGTTCTTC	CSVEDGAGVNEQFF
TRBV27	TRBD2	once	16	TRBJ2-2	TGTGCCAGCAGTTTGCAAGCGGGAGCGAACACCGGGGAGCTGTTTTTT	CASSLQAGANTGELFF
TRBV7-9	-	-	16	TRBJ2-7	TGTGCCAGCAGCTTAGCTCTCGGACAGTTCTCCTACGAGCAGTACTTC	CASSLALGQFSYEQYF
TRBV7-9	TRBD1	-	16	TRBJ2-5	TGTGCCAGCAGCCCCCCCCGACAGGGAACCCAAGAGACCCAGTACTTC	CASSPPRQGTQETQYF
TRBV28	TRBD1	-	15	TRBJ2-5	TGTGCCAGCATCTCTCAGGGGGCCGTCCAAGAGACCCAGTACTTC	CASISQGAVQETQYF
TRBV9	TRBD2	few	15	TRBJ2-1	TGTGCCAGCAGCGCCGGGGGGAAATCCTACAATGAGCAGTTCTTC	CASSAGGKSYNEQFF
TRBV29-1	-	-	12	TRBJ2-3	TGCAGCGTGACCGGGGAAACAGATACGCAGTATTTT	CSVTGETDTQYF
TRBV11-2	-	-	15	TRBJ2-5	TGTGCCAGCAGCGCCCGCTGGGAGGACCAAGAGACCCAGTACTTC	CASSARWEDQETQYF
TRBV6-5	-	few	14	TRBJ2-7	TGTGCCAGCAGTTACTATCCAGGTGCCTACGAGCAGTACTTC	CASSYYPGAYEQYF
TRBV29-1	-	-	11	TRBJ1-2	TGCAGCGCCAAGGGGGGGAACGGCTACACCTTC	CSAKGGNGYTF
TRBV5-6	-	-	13	TRBJ2-7	TGTGCCAGCAGCCGGGGAGAAAGACACGAGCAGTACTTC	CASSRGERHEQYF
TRBV19	-	-	14	TRBJ1-1	TGTGCCAGTAGTATCAGACAATTGAACACTGAAGCTTTCTTT	CASSIRQLNTEAFF
TRBV11-2	TRBD1	few	15	TRBJ2-7	TGTGCCAGCAGCTCCCTGGGACAGGGTAACGGCGAGCAGTACTTC	CASSSLGQGNGEQYF
TRBV6-5	-	-	14	TRBJ1-2	TGTGCCAGCAGTTCCCCCGCGGACAGTGGGCAATCTACCTTC	CASSSPADSGQSTF
TRBV5-4	TRBD1	-	14	TRBJ1-1	TGTGCCAGCAGCGCCGGACAGGGGTCCACTGAAGCTTTCTTT	CASSAGQGSTEAFF
TRBV7-6	-	-	16	TRBJ2-5	TGTGCCAGCAGCTTATTTGTGGCAGAGACGGGGGAGACCCAGTACTTC	CASSLFVAETGETQYF
TRBV5-4	-	once	14	TRBJ2-6	TGTGCCAGCAGCAAGGGGGACGGGGCCAACGTCCTGACTTTC	CASSKGDGANVLTF
TRBV18	TRBD1	-	15	TRBJ1-4	TGTGCCAGCTCACCAGCAACAGGGGAAAATGAAAAACTGTTTTTT	CASSPATGENEKLFF
TRBV5-4	-	-	15	TRBJ1-1	TGTGCCAGCAGCTTGGAAAACAGGCTGAACACTGAAGCTTTCTTT	CASSLENRLNTEAFF
TRBV2	TRBD1	few	14	TRBJ1-3	TGTGCCAGCAGTGACAGGGGGGCCGGAAACACCATATATTTT	CASSDRGAGNTIYF
TRBV5-6	TRBD1	medium-sized	15	TRBJ2-7	TGTGCCAGCAGCCTGGCCGGGACAGGGGGATACGAGCAGTACTTC	CASSLAGTGGYEQYF
TRBV4-3	-	-	15	TRBJ2-7	TGCGCCAGCAGCCAAGGTTGGGACTTCCGTTACGAGCAGTACTTC	CASSQGWDFRYEQYF
TRBV5-4	TRBD1	-	13	TRBJ2-7	TGTGCCAGCAGCGGGGACAGGTCTGCGGAGCAGTACTTC	CASSGDRSAEQYF
TRBV19	TRBD2	-	14	TRBJ2-7	TGTGCCAGTAGTCCAGCGGGAGGGACCTACGAGCAGTACTTC	CASSPAGGTYEQYF
TRBV6-6	TRBD2	-	16	TRBJ2-3	TGTGCCAGCAGTTACAGGCTAGCGGGAGCTACAGATACGCAGTATTTT	CASSYRLAGATDTQYF